One T cell receptor (beta chain) is described in this entry. This clonotype was counted many times. Its target antigen remains unknown. No much larger clonotype is one base removed from it; base qualities were not supplied. This entry comes from a study of Graves' ophthalmopathy and Graves' hyperthyroidism listed by TCRdb under 2018. Regarding the complete study: Stable hyperthyroidism was defined as no progression to ophthalmopathy within 18 months of follow-up. In several hyperthyroidism patients, the T-cell repertoires found in thyroid tissue were compared with those found in blood. Following sample collection, hyperthyroidism patients were given methimazole at a starting dose of 30 mg daily, and ophthalmopathy patients were given high-dose intravenous methylprednisolone. An independent validation cohort was composed of fewer than 20 hyperthyroidism patients and roughly 16 patients who later progressed from hyperthyroidism to ophthalmopathy. In total, 135 blood samples were TCR-sequenced: some 40 ophthalmopathy, over 70 hyperthyroidism and some 17 hyperthyroidism-to-ophthalmopathy patients. The study used signatures of the TCR beta repertoire to tell Graves' ophthalmopathy apart from Graves' hyperthyroidism and to predict which patients would progress to ophthalmopathy. To explore V-J signatures distinguishing ophthalmopathy from hyperthyroidism, a discovery set of some 100 patients (fewer than 45 ophthalmopathy, 57 stable hyperthyroidism) was enrolled.

On the study overall, not on this receptor specifically: Most of the expanded thyroid clonotypes with a frequency above 0.001 were also detected in blood, and it was suggested that the thyroid immune response may be reflected by blood repertoires. In cross-validation, the 13-signature model distinguished ophthalmopathy from stable hyperthyroidism with around 86% sensitivity and over 81% specificity, while in the test set the corresponding values were about 80% and 75%. In validation, the model predicted ophthalmopathy progression with 55% to 71% sensitivity and around 72% specificity; some 13 predicted patients were CT-confirmed with GO in a median of around 6 months. Sample size was not predetermined statistically, and investigators were not blinded to group allocation.

From cysteine to phenylalanine, the CDR3 is 16 amino acids long. This entry keeps only the CDR3 DNA: 48 bases, framed from base 1. Based on the germline V gene (reference sequence), the CDR1 and CDR2 sequences are DFQATT and SNEGSKA. V and J are trimmed by 2 bases and 6 bases, and the gene matches miss 13 bases of the junction. Hyperthyroidism patients were newly diagnosed, with disease duration under 2 months, and aged 18 to 65 years. Patients were excluded if they had other autoimmune diseases, uncontrolled infections, pregnancy or lactation. Diagnosis relied on clinical symptoms, serum thyroxine, TRAb, thyroid ultrasound and orbital computed tomography. Trizol reagent was used to extract the total RNA, and its quality was then checked on an Agilent 2100 Bioanalyzer. For repertoire sequencing, the TCR beta CDR3 regions were amplified from RNA transcripts. A first-round RT-PCR used HTBI primers with the Qiagen OneStep RT-PCR kit, followed by a second-round multiplex PCR, size selection and purification. Sequencing of the libraries was carried out on an Illumina HiSeq2000 in paired-end mode with 100 bp reads. Under the source paper's analysis protocol: SOAPnuke was used to process the reads, throwing out any read that had adapters, had uncalled bases, had a mean Phred below 15, or lacked an exact constant-primer or identifier match. COPE v1.2.5 was used to merge the high-quality paired reads. Each unique nucleotide sequence was treated as a clonotype, and MiTCR v1.1 was used to align the clonotypes to the IMGT TRB V, D and J references. Analysis was restricted to V-J combinations with a frequency above 0.0001, which covered 99% to 99.2% of repertoires. A TCR clonal expansion and chaos score per V-J combination was defined as the ratio of F50 clonal expansion to chaos observed in the TCRdist matrix. Welch's t-statistics and random forest were used to reduce the features to about 12 V-J combinations, which were then used as input to a naive Bayes classifier. The Morisita-Horn index was used to measure how similar the thyroid and blood repertoires were. The public reads were reprocessed in TCRdb via fastp at Q25 and MiXCR, keeping in-frame beta chains. CDR3 protein sequences are deduplicated, and each keeps its most common genes and DNA. In this record, the V and J calls reflect TCRdb's handling and not the investigators' own analysis. A total of about 1.2 million distinct CDR3 sequences appear in this sample, around a third of them only once. The ten largest clones add up to around 10% of the sample.

This clonotype was sampled from an adult man with Graves' hyperthyroidism. What was sequenced was peripheral blood or thyroid tissue (not recorded which). Here the chain combines TRBV20-1 and TRBJ2-7, and 10 junctional nucleotides match TRBD1. This receptor has the CDR3 CSARLTPRDRGGEQYF. The nucleotides read TGCAGTGCTAGACTTACCCCCCGGGACAGGGGCGGCGAGCAGTACTTC.